Below, 10 T cell receptor beta chains from the same sample are listed, as sequenced in a study of cytomegalovirus exposure and HLA in healthy donors. Vbeta (60) and Jbeta (13) primers were used in the PCR. Assay: immunoSEQ multiplex PCR; the TCRdb copy retains only in-frame clones and omits some. The top ten clones hold around 4% of a sample with some 210,000 clones, roughly 80% of them seen once. The source material was PBMCs. These receptors all come from a male donor in good health and CMV-seronegative.

V is TRBV6-5 and J is TRBJ2-7, with 8 bases that match TRBD2. The V gene's germline CDR1 is MNHEY and CDR2 SVGAGI. V shed 4 bases and J 6 bases; nucleotides not matched to a gene: 5. The CDR3 consists of 13 residues. The chain's CDR3 is CASSSSGSGEQYF. CDR3 in DNA: TGTGCCAGCAGTTCCAGCGGGAGTGGCGAGCAGTACTTC.

The chain has TRBV5-1 and TRBJ2-5; no clear D gene. Trimming shortened V by 0 bases and J by 2 bases, and 5 bases separated the two germline ends. CDR3 size: 13 residues. CDR1 and CDR2 (germline): SGHRS, YFSETQ. Written as DNA, the CDR3 is TGCGCCAGCAGCTTGGTACAGCAAGAGACCCAGTACTTC. Protein: CASSLVQQETQYF.

The rearrangement uses TRBV15 and TRBJ1-1; D not certain. Per germline, CDR1 LNHNV and CDR2 YYDKDF (reference sequence). V shed 1 base and J shed 3 bases, with 6 bases lying between them. This CDR3 has 13 amino acids. CDR3 loop: CATSRGGDTEAFF. In DNA, the CDR3 is TGTGCCACCAGCAGAGGCGGAGACACTGAAGCTTTCTTT.

J is TRBJ1-1 and V is TRBV5-1; D is possibly TRBD1 (6 bases). Per germline, CDR1 SGHRS and CDR2 YFSETQ. This CDR3 comprises 18 residues. Trimming took 2 bases from V and 3 from J, leaving 23 bases between them. Written as DNA, the CDR3 is TGCGCCAGCAGCTTAACAGGGATCCCCCTAAGGATGGACACTGAAGCTTTCTTT. It yields the protein CASSLTGIPLRMDTEAFF.

The gene calls are TRBV7-8 and TRBJ2-7; D is uncertain. With 5 bases removed from V and 4 bases from J, the gap between germline ends came to 9 bases. Germline V gives CDR1 SGHVS, CDR2 FQNEAQ. The CDR3 is 12 amino acids. The CDR3 DNA reads as TGTGCCAGCAGCATCAGGTCGTACGAGCAGTACTTC. Protein: CASSIRSYEQYF.

The chain recombines TRBV5-5 with TRBJ1-4; tentative D call: TRBD1 (6 bases). The CDR3 covers 15 residues. V lost 3 bases and J 4 bases, leaving 13 bases between the germline ends. Germline V CDR1 and CDR2: SGHKS, YYEKEE (reference sequence). This CDR3 is CASSSEGVINEKLFF. The CDR3 DNA is TGTGCCAGCAGCTCCGAGGGGGTCATTAATGAAAAACTGTTTTTT.

CDR3 nucleotides: TGTGCCAGCAGGGAAAACAGGGAGGGGACCCAGTACTTC. It encodes CASRENREGTQYF. The V and J genes are TRBV2 and TRBJ2-5; perhaps TRBD2 as D (7 bases). The germline gives CDR1 SNHLY, CDR2 FYNNEI. This CDR3 has 13 amino acids. V was shortened by 6 bases and J by 7 bases, with 15 bases between the two germline ends.

The V and J genes are TRBV29-1 and TRBJ2-2; 14 bases fit TRBD2. The V and J ends lost 6 bases and 4 bases, in that order; junction bases with no gene match: 4. Germline CDR1 and CDR2: SQVTM and ANQGSEA. The CDR3 sequence is 15 residues long. The CDR3: CSVGTSGRFTGELFF. Here the CDR3 DNA reads TGCAGCGTGGGGACTAGCGGGAGATTCACCGGGGAGCTGTTTTTT.

The chain is built from TRBV19 and TRBJ2-3, with TRBD2 matching 11 bases. The junction had 7 bases not matched to a gene; V was cut back by 5 bases and J by 3 bases. Germline-derived CDR1 and CDR2 are LNHDA and SQIVND (reference sequence). This CDR3 has 16 amino acids. CDR3 sequence: CASSVGLAGRTDTQYF. The DNA of the CDR3 is TGTGCCAGTAGTGTCGGACTAGCGGGTAGAACAGATACGCAGTATTTT.

The chain has TRBV6-1 and TRBJ1-5, with TRBD1 matching over 8 bases. The CDR3 has 18 residues. J was trimmed by 2 bases and V by 3 bases; bases with no gene match: 12. CDR1 and CDR2 from the germline V gene are MNHNS and SASEGT. The CDR3 here is CASSDRDRGRSGNQPQHF. The CDR3 DNA reads TGTGCCAGCAGTGACCGAGACAGGGGCCGCTCGGGCAATCAGCCCCAGCATTTT.